The 18 T cell receptor beta chains in this list originate from one sample, sequenced in a study of blood T cell repertoires in COVID-19. The protocol was immunoSEQ multiplex PCR, while the TCRdb copy is restricted to in-frame clones and leaves out a portion. The sample includes 250,000 to 350,000 clones, 80% to 90% of them seen just once. Sequencing was done on a sample of peripheral blood. Receptors were obtained from a woman aged 50 to 65 with acute or convalescent COVID-19.

The chain links TRBV27 to TRBJ1-5, with D perhaps matching TRBD1 (6 bases). Deletions cut 5 bases from V and 11 bases from J, with 28 bases between. Looked up from germline, CDR1 is MNHEY and CDR2 is SMNVEV (reference sequence). The CDR3 spans 17 residues. This CDR3 reads CASSQTPGQGSRTAQHF. CDR3 DNA: TGTGCCAGCAGTCAAACCCCCGGGCAGGGGTCCCGGACAGCCCAGCATTTT.

V gene TRBV5-8 combines with J gene TRBJ1-6; possible D gene TRBD1, 6 bases. Germline V lookup: CDR1 SGHTS, CDR2 YDEGEE. The CDR3 sequence is 15 residues long. Trimming shortened V by 0 bases and J by 10 bases, and 14 bases separated the two germline ends. The CDR3 loop reads CASSLDGGSGSPLHF. CDR3 DNA: TGTGCCAGCAGCTTGGATGGGGGCTCGGGATCACCCCTCCACTTT.

The V and J genes are TRBV11-1 and TRBJ2-1; 8 bases are shared with TRBD1. The CDR3 has 13 amino acids. Germline V lookup: CDR1 SGHAT, CDR2 FQDESV (reference sequence). V lost 5 bases, J lost 5 bases, and 2 bases stayed unmatched. The CDR3 loop is CASSRDRNNEQFF. The CDR3 DNA follows: TGTGCCAGCAGCCGGGACAGGAACAATGAGCAGTTCTTC. Full variable domain (missing parts from reference TRBV11-1 and TRBJ2-1): EAEVAQSPRYKITEKSQAVAFWCDPISGHATLYWYRQILGQGPELLVQFQDESVVDDSQLPKDRFSAERLKGVDSTLKIQPAELGDSAMYLCASSRDRNNEQFFGPGTRLTVL.

The V gene is TRBV5-5, the J gene TRBJ1-5; TRBD1 agrees at 8 bases. The CDR3 totals 13 residues. J lost 7 bases, V lost 4 bases, and 4 bases had no gene match. The V gene's germline CDR1 is SGHKS and CDR2 YYEKEE (reference sequence). CDR3 loop: CASSPDRVQPQHF. CDR3 DNA: TGTGCCAGCAGCCCGGACAGGGTGCAGCCCCAGCATTTT. Variable domain in full (rest from reference TRBV5-5 and TRBJ1-5): DAGVTQSPTHLIKTRGQQVTLRCSPISGHKSVSWYQQVLGQGPQFIFQYYEKEERGRGNFPDRFSARQFPNYSSELNVNALLLGDSALYLCASSPDRVQPQHFGDGTRLSIL.

The chain recombines TRBV11-2 with TRBJ2-7; possible D gene TRBD2, 6 bases. The CDR3 consists of 18 residues. Germline CDR1 SGHAT, CDR2 FQNNGV. The germline V and J ends were trimmed by 3 bases and 1 base, with 22 bases remaining between them. CDR3 amino acids: CASSFYGGRKPDSYEQYV. The DNA for the CDR3 is TGTGCCAGCAGCTTTTACGGAGGGAGAAAGCCAGATTCCTACGAGCAGTACGTC.

This CDR3 reads CASFVQGARPETQYF. CDR3 coding DNA: TGTGCCAGCTTTGTACAAGGGGCGCGTCCAGAGACCCAGTACTTC. V gene TRBV7-9 combines with J gene TRBJ2-5; weak D call: TRBD1 (5 bases). Germline CDR1 reads SEHNR; CDR2 reads FQNEAQ (reference sequence). This CDR3 has 15 residues. The V and J ends lost 8 bases and 4 bases respectively, with 20 bases between them.

The V gene is TRBV3-1 (or the pseudogene TRBV3-2), the J gene TRBJ1-1; D uncertain. The CDR3 extends over 15 amino acids. Germline V gene sequence: CDR1 LGHDT, CDR2 YNNKEL (reference sequence). The V end was cut by 3 bases, the J end by 3 bases, with 14 bases between. The CDR3 is CASSHGRVGDTEAFF. Written as DNA, the CDR3 is TGTGCCAGCAGCCATGGGCGGGTGGGAGACACTGAAGCTTTCTTT.

This sequence joins TRBV29-1 and TRBJ1-1; D is unclear. Germline CDR1 reads SQVTM; CDR2 reads ANQGSEA. Between the trimmed V and J ends, which lost 2 bases and 0 bases, there was a span of 7 bases. The CDR3 has 13 amino acids. CDR3 sequence: CSVERELNTEAFF. The DNA for the CDR3 is TGCAGCGTTGAAAGGGAGTTGAACACTGAAGCTTTCTTT.

The rearrangement joins TRBV5-1 to TRBJ2-3, with D possibly being TRBD1 (6 bases). Germline V gene data show CDR1 as SGHRS and CDR2 as YFSETQ. The length of the CDR3 is 14 residues. Trimming stripped 5 bases from V and 0 bases from J, with 10 bases between. CDR3: CASRRTVSTDTQYF. The CDR3 DNA follows: TGCGCCAGCAGACGGACAGTTAGCACAGATACGCAGTATTTT.

The V gene is TRBV6-5, the J gene TRBJ2-1; 15 nucleotides line up with TRBD2. V lost 7 bases, J lost 7 bases, and 5 bases stayed unmatched. The CDR3 sequence is 15 residues long. Germline CDR1 MNHEY, CDR2 SVGAGI. The CDR3 sequence is CASKRGTSGGNEQFF. In DNA form, the CDR3 reads TGTGCCAGCAAGAGGGGGACTAGCGGGGGGAATGAGCAGTTCTTC.

The J gene is TRBJ1-6, the V gene TRBV6-5; the D is unclear. CDR3 length: 12 amino acids. From germline, CDR1 is MNHEY and CDR2 SVGAGI. V was clipped by 5 bases and J by 8 bases, with 7 bases between them. CDR3 residues: CASSLLDSPLHF. CDR3 DNA: TGTGCCAGCAGTCTATTAGATTCACCCCTCCACTTT.

The V call is TRBV6-5, the J call TRBJ1-2, with TRBD1 matching 7 bases. Germline V gene data show CDR1 as MNHEY and CDR2 as SVGAGI. V gave up 5 bases and J gave up 8 bases; unmatched junction bases: 11. The CDR3 spans 14 residues. CDR3 residues: CASSRRDSVLGYTF. The CDR3 DNA is TGTGCCAGCAGTCGCCGGGACAGTGTTTTGGGCTACACCTTC.

This clone was seen only once. The chain couples TRBV3-1 (or the pseudogene TRBV3-2) to TRBJ2-2; TRBD1 aligns across 7 bases. The germline CDR1 and CDR2 sequences are LGHDT and YNNKEL (reference sequence). The CDR3 is 14 amino acids. With V trimmed by 9 bases and J by 4 bases, 8 bases remained unmatched. The CDR3 DNA follows: TGTGCCAGTCAAGACAGGGCCGGCACCGGGGAGCTGTTTTTT. Its protein is CASQDRAGTGELFF.

V gene TRBV2 combines with J gene TRBJ2-5, with D maybe TRBD2 (6 bases). The CDR3 has 14 amino acids. Trimming stripped 4 bases from V and 7 bases from J, with 16 bases between. CDR1 and CDR2 from the germline V gene are SNHLY and FYNNEI. The CDR3 sequence is CASSGASAEGTQYF. The CDR3 DNA follows: TGTGCCAGCAGTGGGGCTAGCGCGGAGGGGACCCAGTACTTC.

The genes are TRBV7-3 and TRBJ2-1, with 12 nucleotides matching TRBD2. V lost 2 bases and J lost 5; bases outside the gene matches: 10. This CDR3 region has 18 residues. Germline V gene lookup returns CDR1 SGHTA and CDR2 FQGTGA. Here the CDR3 DNA reads TGTGCCAGCAGCTTATCCTTCACTAGCGGGAGGAACCACAATGAGCAGTTCTTC. It encodes CASSLSFTSGRNHNEQFF.

This clone appeared a single time. This chain connects TRBV4-1 to TRBJ2-1; maybe TRBD2 (5 bases). V gave up 0 bases and J gave up 7 bases, with 13 bases separating them. CDR1 is MGHRA, CDR2 YSYEKL, per germline. The CDR3 is 15 amino acids. The CDR3 reads CASSQDGGPGNEQFF. CDR3 sequence (DNA): TGCGCCAGCAGCCAAGATGGAGGACCTGGGAATGAGCAGTTCTTC.

V and J are TRBV3-1 (or the pseudogene TRBV3-2) and TRBJ2-7, with 9 bases matching TRBD2. From germline, CDR1 is LGHDT and CDR2 YNNKEL (reference sequence). The CDR3 consists of 14 residues. Losses at the gene ends were 9 bases for V and 2 bases for J; bases not matched to a gene: 8. DNA of the CDR3: TGTGCCAGTCGCGGGCTAGCGGGACCCTACGAGCAGTACTTC. Translating gives CASRGLAGPYEQYF.

About this clone: The same CDR3 arises from other DNA sequences in this sample as well. The genes are TRBV4-2 and TRBJ1-5; D is ambiguous. Germline V gene lookup returns CDR1 LGHNA and CDR2 YNFKEQ. The CDR3 length is 15 residues. The V end was cut by 0 bases, the J end by 4 bases, with 10 bases between. The CDR3 spells CASSQDGRENQPQHF. DNA of the CDR3: TGTGCCAGCAGCCAAGATGGGAGGGAAAATCAGCCCCAGCATTTT.